This T cell receptor beta chain was obtained from a study of graft-versus-host responses after intestinal transplantation. Overall study: Anti-thymocyte globulin was used for induction in all recipients, who then took tacrolimus and steroids for two to four years.

The method was immunoSEQ multiplex PCR; TCRdb's version includes in-frame clones alone and lacks a portion of them. Here the sample spans under 150,000 clones, 95% being singletons. A remark on this clone: Antigen: not known.

The germline CDR1 and CDR2 sequences are SQVTM and ANQGSEA. This CDR3 is 14 amino acids long. V lost 5 bases and J lost 3; bases outside the gene matches: 10. Sequencing used unstimulated CD8+ T cells sorted from spleen or lymph node cells, obtained before intestinal transplant. The origin of this receptor is a human donor who received an intestinal transplant. The chain couples TRBV29-1 to TRBJ2-7; TRBD1 matches at 7 bases. The CDR3 DNA reads as TGCAGCGTTCTAGGGACAGATCGAAACTACGAGCAGTACTTC. Translated, it gives CSVLGTDRNYEQYF.